Listed here is a single T cell receptor (beta chain). Its antigen is as yet unknown. The data originate from a study of cytomegalovirus exposure and HLA in healthy donors. Across the study: Of all 400 or so donors who were genotyped, around 79% belonged to the Caucasian-associated ancestry cluster.

Primers included in the PCR were 60 Vbeta and 13 Jbeta primers. Using immunoSEQ multiplex PCR, the repertoire was profiled, and TCRdb retains in-frame clones only, with some absent. The sample comprises approximately 180,000 clones, 60% to 80% of which are singletons, and 6.3% rests with the top ten. General study points: Presence/absence analyses treated sequencing depth as roughly uniform across donors.

The CDR3 sequence is 16 residues long. Source material: PBMCs. The chain uses TRBV12-2 and TRBJ2-7; the table calls TRBD2, which could not be checked here. TRBV12-2 corresponds to a pseudogene. The clonotype was recovered from a man aged 35-49 years in good health and CMV-seropositive. Here the CDR3 DNA reads TGTGCAAGTCGCTTTCTATCTAGCGGGAGTGAAGACGAGCAGTACTTC. This sequence encodes CASRFLSSGSEDEQYF.